The rows below give T cell receptor beta chains drawn from one sample of a study of blood T cell repertoires in COVID-19. The repertoire was sequenced with immunoSEQ multiplex PCR; TCRdb's copy has only in-frame clones and lacks some. This sample has 100,000 to 150,000 clones, with more than 75% found just once. The sequenced material came from peripheral blood. These receptors originate from a man between 65 and 79 years old with active COVID-19. Each CDR3 is given with its conserved first and last residue. A D gene is named only where the DNA matches it firmly. Size values are once, few and many counts, or a class for expanded clones, and some rows have none.

d_gene,j_gene,abundance,v_gene,CDR3nt,CDR3aa
NA,TRBJ1-6,NA,TRBV4-3,TGCGCCAGCAGCCAAGATGTCCGGGGATCAGCAATGTCACCCCTCCACTTT,CASSQDVRGSAMSPLHF
TRBD1,TRBJ2-7,NA,TRBV19,TGTGCCAGTAGTATCGGACAGGGAACGGCCTACGAGCAGTACTTC,CASSIGQGTAYEQYF
NA,TRBJ2-7,NA,TRBV2,TGTGCCAGCATCAGGGACTCCTACGAGCAGTACTTC,CASIRDSYEQYF
TRBD1,TRBJ2-5,NA,TRBV6-5,TGTGCCAGCAGCGTGACAGGGCGGCAAGAGACCCAGTACTTC,CASSVTGRQETQYF
NA,TRBJ2-1,NA,TRBV6-5,TGTGCCAGCAGGCAGACCTTACGGGGTGAGCAGTTCTTC,CASRQTLRGEQFF
NA,TRBJ2-7,NA,TRBV25-1,TGTGCCAGCAGTGAAGATACTAGCTACGAGCAGTACTTC,CASSEDTSYEQYF
NA,TRBJ2-3,NA,TRBV7-7,TGTGCCAGCAGCGACGGACTGGGGGCGGATACGCAGTATTTT,CASSDGLGADTQYF
NA,TRBJ2-7,NA,TRBV6-5,TGTGCCAGCAGGAACCCGGTGCTCTACGAGCAGTACTTC,CASRNPVLYEQYF
TRBD1,TRBJ1-5,NA,TRBV20-1,TGCAGTGCTAGTCCCGGGACAGGGTTCAATCAGCCCCAGCATTTT,CSASPGTGFNQPQHF
NA,TRBJ1-5,NA,TRBV4-3,TGCGCCAGCAGCCACGACCGGGACAACAATCAGCCCCAGCATTTT,CASSHDRDNNQPQHF
TRBD2,TRBJ2-1,once,TRBV28,TGTGCCAGCAGGCTAGCGGGAGGGGGGAATGAGCAGTTCTTC,CASRLAGGGNEQFF
TRBD1,TRBJ2-7,few,TRBV15,TGTGCCACCAGCAGGGGGGGACAGGGGGCGCACGAGCAGTACTTC,CATSRGGQGAHEQYF
TRBD1,TRBJ1-2,NA,TRBV5-4,TGTGCCAGCTTTGACAGGGAAAGTTGGCTCGGTGGCTACACCTTC,CASFDRESWLGGYTF
NA,TRBJ2-7,NA,TRBV5-1,TGCGCCAGCAGCCCTGGCGCCACAGGCCCCTACGAGCAGTACTTC,CASSPGATGPYEQYF
TRBD2,TRBJ2-5,NA,TRBV10-3,TGTGCCATCAGTGAGAGGGGAGGGGAGACCCAGTACTTC,CAISERGGETQYF
NA,TRBJ1-1,NA,TRBV6-5,TGTGCCAGCAGAACCCTAGGCAGGGCTAAGGAAGCTTTCTTT,CASRTLGRAKEAFF
TRBD1,TRBJ2-3,NA,TRBV28,TGTGCCAGCAGTCGGGACAGGGGGAAAGATACGCAGTATTTT,CASSRDRGKDTQYF
NA,TRBJ2-2,NA,TRBV5-1,TGCGCCAGCAGCCGAACTAGCCTTGACACCGGGGAGCTGTTTTTT,CASSRTSLDTGELFF
NA,TRBJ2-1,NA,TRBV14,TGTGCCAGCAGCCAAGGATCAGGGGCGTCCTACAATGAGCAGTTCTTC,CASSQGSGASYNEQFF
TRBD1,TRBJ2-7,NA,TRBV18,TGTGCCAGCTCAGGGACAGGGGACAGCTCCTACGAGCAGTACTTC,CASSGTGDSSYEQYF
TRBD1,TRBJ1-5,NA,TRBV10-3,TGTGCCATCAGACAGGGGATCAATCAGCCCCAGCATTTT,CAIRQGINQPQHF
TRBD1,TRBJ2-3,NA,TRBV2,TGTGCCAGCAATAGGGACAGCCATAGCACAGATACGCAGTATTTT,CASNRDSHSTDTQYF
NA,TRBJ2-2,NA,TRBV5-1,TGCGCCAGCAGACCAGACACCGGGGAGCTGTTTTTT,CASRPDTGELFF
NA,TRBJ2-3,NA,TRBV7-9,TGTGCCAGCAGCCACGAAGGTGTGGGGAGTGGAGATACGCAGTATTTT,CASSHEGVGSGDTQYF
TRBD1,TRBJ1-2,NA,TRBV5-1,TGCGCCAGCAGCTTGGTAACAGGGGGTTATGGCTACACCTTC,CASSLVTGGYGYTF
NA,TRBJ1-1,NA,TRBV19,TGTGCCAGTGCCATACCCGGGGGTTACACTGAAGCTTTCTTT,CASAIPGGYTEAFF
TRBD1,TRBJ1-4,NA,TRBV7-2,TGTGCCAGCAGCCCTGGGACAGGGGCGCATGAAAAACTGTTTTTT,CASSPGTGAHEKLFF
NA,TRBJ1-2,NA,TRBV30,TGTGCCTGGACGATGGCAGGGGAGGGCTACACCTTC,CAWTMAGEGYTF
TRBD1,TRBJ1-6,NA,TRBV28,TGTGCCAGCAGTTCCCCCCGGACAGGGCAAAATTCACCCCTCCACTTT,CASSSPRTGQNSPLHF
NA,TRBJ2-1,NA,TRBV2,TGTGCCAGCAACTATCTAGCCGCTGAGCAGTTCTTC,CASNYLAAEQFF
NA,TRBJ1-5,NA,TRBV27,TGTGCCAGCAGTTTATCCGGAGGTCAGCCCCAGCATTTT,CASSLSGGQPQHF
TRBD2,TRBJ2-1,NA,TRBV11-1,TGTGCCAGCAGCCCGCGACTAGCGGCCCTGGGGAGTGAGCAGTTCTTC,CASSPRLAALGSEQFF
TRBD2,TRBJ2-1,NA,TRBV24-1,TGTGCCACCCAAGCGGGAGCCTACAATGAGCAGTTCTTC,CATQAGAYNEQFF
TRBD1,TRBJ2-3,NA,TRBV19,TGTGCCAGTAAGATGGACAGGGGTTTCACAGATACGCAGTATTTT,CASKMDRGFTDTQYF
TRBD2,TRBJ2-7,NA,TRBV3-1/TRBV3-2,TGTGCCAGCAGAGGCGGGAGGGCCGGGCTCTACGAGCAGTACTTC,CASRGGRAGLYEQYF
NA,TRBJ1-5,NA,TRBV5-1,TGCGCCAGCAGCTTGGGGCAGGCGGGACAGCCCCAGCATTTT,CASSLGQAGQPQHF
NA,TRBJ1-1,NA,TRBV4-1,TGCGCCAGCAGCCAGCAAGGACTCTCGAACACTGAAGCTTTCTTT,CASSQQGLSNTEAFF
TRBD2,TRBJ2-2,NA,TRBV2,TGTGCCAGCAGACCGACTAGCGCGAACACCGGGGAGCTGTTTTTT,CASRPTSANTGELFF
NA,TRBJ1-5,NA,TRBV28,TGTGCCAGCAGTTTTGTGGAGCGCGCGAATCAGCCCCAGCATTTT,CASSFVERANQPQHF
TRBD2,TRBJ2-1,NA,TRBV10-3,TGTGCCATCAGTCTCGGGGGGAGTTACAATGAGCAGTTCTTC,CAISLGGSYNEQFF
TRBD2,TRBJ2-2,NA,TRBV24-1,TGTGCCACCAGTCATCGCGGGGGGTTAGGGGCCGGGGAGCTGTTTTTT,CATSHRGGLGAGELFF
TRBD2,TRBJ2-1,NA,TRBV5-1,TGCGCCAGCAGCAAGGCTTCTAGCGGGAGTTGGGATGAGCAGTTCTTC,CASSKASSGSWDEQFF
NA,TRBJ2-3,NA,TRBV29-1,TGCAGCGTTGTTAGAACAGATACGCAGTATTTT,CSVVRTDTQYF
TRBD1,TRBJ1-4,NA,TRBV5-5,TGTGCCAGCAGCTTGGGAGGGGGCGTTGAAAAACTGTTTTTT,CASSLGGGVEKLFF